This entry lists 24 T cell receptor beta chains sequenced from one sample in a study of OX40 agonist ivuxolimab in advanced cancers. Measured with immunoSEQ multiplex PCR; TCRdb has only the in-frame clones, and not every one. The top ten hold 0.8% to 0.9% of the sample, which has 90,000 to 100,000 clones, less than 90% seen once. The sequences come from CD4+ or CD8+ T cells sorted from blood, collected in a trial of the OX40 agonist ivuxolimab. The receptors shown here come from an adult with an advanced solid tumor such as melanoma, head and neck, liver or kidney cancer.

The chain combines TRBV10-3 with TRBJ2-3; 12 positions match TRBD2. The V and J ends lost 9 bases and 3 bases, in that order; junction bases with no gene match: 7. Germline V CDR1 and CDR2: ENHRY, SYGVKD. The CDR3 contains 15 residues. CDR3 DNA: TGTGCCATTGGAGCCGGGACTAGCGGGACAGATACGCAGTATTTT. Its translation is CAIGAGTSGTDTQYF.

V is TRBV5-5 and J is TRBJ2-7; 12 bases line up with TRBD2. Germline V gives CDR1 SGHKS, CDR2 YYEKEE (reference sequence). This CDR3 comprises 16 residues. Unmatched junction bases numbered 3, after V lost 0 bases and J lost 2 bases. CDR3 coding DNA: TGTGCCAGCAGCTTGGGTCCTAGCGGGAGGGCCTACGAGCAGTACGTC. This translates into CASSLGPSGRAYEQYV.

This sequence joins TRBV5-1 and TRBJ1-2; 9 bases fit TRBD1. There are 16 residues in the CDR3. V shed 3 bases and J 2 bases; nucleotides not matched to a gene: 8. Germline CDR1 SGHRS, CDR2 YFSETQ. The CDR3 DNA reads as TGCGCCAGCAGCTCGTCCTCCGGGACAGGGAACTATGGCTACACCTTC. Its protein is CASSSSSGTGNYGYTF. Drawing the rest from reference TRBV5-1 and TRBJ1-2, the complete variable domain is KAGVTQTPRYLIKTRGQQVTLSCSPISGHRSVSWYQQTPGQGLQFLFEYFSETQRNKGNFPGRFSGRQFSNSRSEMNVSTLELGDSALYLCASSSSSGTGNYGYTFGSGTRLTVV.

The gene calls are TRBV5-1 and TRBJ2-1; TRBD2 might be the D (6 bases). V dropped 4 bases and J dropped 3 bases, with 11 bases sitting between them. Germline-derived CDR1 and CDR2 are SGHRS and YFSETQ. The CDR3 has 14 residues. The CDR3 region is CASSGGILYNEQFF. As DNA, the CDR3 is TGCGCCAGCAGCGGCGGGATCCTCTACAATGAGCAGTTCTTC.

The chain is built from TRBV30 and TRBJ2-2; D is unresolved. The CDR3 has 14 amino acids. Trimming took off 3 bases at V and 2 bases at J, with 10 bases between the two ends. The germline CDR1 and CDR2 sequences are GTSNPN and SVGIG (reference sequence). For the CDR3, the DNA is TGTGCCTGGAGGACGTCGGATAACACCGGGGAGCTGTTTTTT. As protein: CAWRTSDNTGELFF.

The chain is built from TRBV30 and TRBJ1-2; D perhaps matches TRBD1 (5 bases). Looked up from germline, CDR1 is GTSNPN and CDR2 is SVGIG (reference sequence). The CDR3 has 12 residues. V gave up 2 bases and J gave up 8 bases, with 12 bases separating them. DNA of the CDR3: TGTGCCTGGAGTTTGGCAGGGTGGGGCTACACCTTC. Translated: CAWSLAGWGYTF.

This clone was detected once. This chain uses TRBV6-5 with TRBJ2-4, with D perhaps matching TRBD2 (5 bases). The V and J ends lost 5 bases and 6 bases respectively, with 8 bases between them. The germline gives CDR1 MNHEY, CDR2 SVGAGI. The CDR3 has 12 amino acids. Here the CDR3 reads CASSGRGNIQYF. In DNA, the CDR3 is TGTGCCAGCAGTGGCCGGGGAAACATTCAGTACTTC.

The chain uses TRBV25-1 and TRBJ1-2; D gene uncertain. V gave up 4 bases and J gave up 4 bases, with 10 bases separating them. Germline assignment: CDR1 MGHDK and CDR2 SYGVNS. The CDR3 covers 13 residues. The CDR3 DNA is TGTGCCAGCAGTGGCCCGCCCGTCTATGGCTACACCTTC. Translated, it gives CASSGPPVYGYTF.

In DNA, the CDR3 is TGTGCCAGCAGCTTACCAGGGGTCGACTATGGCTACACCTTC. Residues: CASSLPGVDYGYTF. V is TRBV7-2 and J is TRBJ1-2; a weak D match, TRBD1 (6 bases). Germline V gene data show CDR1 as SGHTA and CDR2 as FQGNSA. The length of the CDR3 is 14 residues. With 2 bases removed from V and 3 bases from J, the gap between germline ends came to 10 bases.

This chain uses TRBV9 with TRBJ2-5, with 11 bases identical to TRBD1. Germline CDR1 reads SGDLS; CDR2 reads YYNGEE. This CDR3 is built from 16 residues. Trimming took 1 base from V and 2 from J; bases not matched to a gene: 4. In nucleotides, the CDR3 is TGTGCCAGCAGCGTATCAGGGACAGGGGGACAAGAGACCCAGTACTTC. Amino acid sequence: CASSVSGTGGQETQYF. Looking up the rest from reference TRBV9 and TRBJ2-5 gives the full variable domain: DSGVTQTPKHLITATGQRVTLRCSPRSGDLSVYWYQQSLDQGLQFLIQYYNGEERAKGNILERFSAQQFPDLHSELNLSSLELGDSALYFCASSVSGTGGQETQYFGPGTRLLVL.

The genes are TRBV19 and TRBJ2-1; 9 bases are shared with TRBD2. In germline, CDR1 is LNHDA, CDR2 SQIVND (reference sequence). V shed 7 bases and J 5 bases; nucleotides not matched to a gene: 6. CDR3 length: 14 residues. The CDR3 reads CASTPTSGNNEQFF. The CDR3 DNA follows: TGTGCCAGTACCCCGACTAGCGGTAACAATGAGCAGTTCTTC.

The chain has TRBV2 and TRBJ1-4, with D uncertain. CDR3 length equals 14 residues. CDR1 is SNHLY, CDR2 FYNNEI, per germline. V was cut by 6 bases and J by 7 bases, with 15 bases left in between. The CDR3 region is CASSSRSVGEKLFF. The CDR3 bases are TGTGCCAGCAGCTCAAGGTCCGTGGGTGAAAAACTGTTTTTT.

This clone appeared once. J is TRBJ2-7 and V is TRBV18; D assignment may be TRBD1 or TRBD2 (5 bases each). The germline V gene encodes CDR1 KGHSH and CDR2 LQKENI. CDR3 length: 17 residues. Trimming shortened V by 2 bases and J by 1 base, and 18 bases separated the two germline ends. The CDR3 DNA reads TGTGCCAGCTCACCAAAGGGGAGCACCTCGGGGTCCTACGAGCAGTACTTC. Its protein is CASSPKGSTSGSYEQYF.

CDR3 coding DNA: TGTGCCAGTTCCGGTAGGGTTCGGGGCCCTGAAGCTTTCTTT. Translated: CASSGRVRGPEAFF. This chain connects TRBV19 to TRBJ1-1; tentatively, D is TRBD1 (5 bases). CDR3 size: 14 residues. The germline V gene encodes CDR1 LNHDA and CDR2 SQIVND (reference sequence). V lost 8 bases, J lost 6 bases, and 19 bases lay in between. Variable domain in full (rest from reference TRBV19 and TRBJ1-1): DGGITQSPKYLFRKEGQNVTLSCEQNLNHDAMYWYRQDPGQGLRLIYYSQIVNDFQKGDIAEGYSVSREKKESFPLTVTSAQKNPTAFYLCASSGRVRGPEAFFGQGTRLTVV.

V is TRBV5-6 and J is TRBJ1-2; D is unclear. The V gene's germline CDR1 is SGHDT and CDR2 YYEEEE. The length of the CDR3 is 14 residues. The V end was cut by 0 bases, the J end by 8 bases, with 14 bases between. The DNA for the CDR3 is TGTGCCAGCAGCTTGGTATACCAGTTTTGGGGCTACACCTTC. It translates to CASSLVYQFWGYTF.

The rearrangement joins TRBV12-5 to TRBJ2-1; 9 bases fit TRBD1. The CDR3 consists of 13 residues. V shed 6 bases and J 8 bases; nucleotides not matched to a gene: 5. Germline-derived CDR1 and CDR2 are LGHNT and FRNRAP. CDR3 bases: TGTGCTAGTGGCCGACAGGGGGGAGATGAGCAGTTCTTC. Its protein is CASGRQGGDEQFF.

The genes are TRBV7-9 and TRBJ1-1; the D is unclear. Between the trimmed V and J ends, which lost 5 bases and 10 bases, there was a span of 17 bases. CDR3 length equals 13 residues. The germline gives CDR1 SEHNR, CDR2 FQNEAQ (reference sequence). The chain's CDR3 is CASSPHMTERAFF. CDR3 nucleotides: TGTGCCAGCAGCCCTCATATGACGGAACGAGCTTTCTTT.

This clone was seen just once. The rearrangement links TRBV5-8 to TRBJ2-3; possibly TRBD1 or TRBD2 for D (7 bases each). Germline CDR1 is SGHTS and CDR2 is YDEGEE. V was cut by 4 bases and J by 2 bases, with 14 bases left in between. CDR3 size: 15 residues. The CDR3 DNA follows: TGTGCCAGCAGCCTGACAGGGACTACCACAGATACGCAGTATTTT. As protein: CASSLTGTTTDTQYF.

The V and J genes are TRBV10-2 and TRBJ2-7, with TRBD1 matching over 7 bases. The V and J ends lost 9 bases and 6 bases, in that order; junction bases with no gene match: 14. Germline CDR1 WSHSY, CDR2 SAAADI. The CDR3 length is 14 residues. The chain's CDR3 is CASRQGSGASEQYF. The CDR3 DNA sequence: TGCGCCAGTCGACAGGGATCAGGGGCCTCCGAGCAGTACTTC.

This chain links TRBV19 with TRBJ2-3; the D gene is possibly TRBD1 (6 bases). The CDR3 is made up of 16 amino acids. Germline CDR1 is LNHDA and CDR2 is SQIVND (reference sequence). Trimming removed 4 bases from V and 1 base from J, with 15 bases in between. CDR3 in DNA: TGTGCCAGTAGTAACCCCCGGGACACTGGCACAGATACGCAGTATTTT. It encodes CASSNPRDTGTDTQYF.

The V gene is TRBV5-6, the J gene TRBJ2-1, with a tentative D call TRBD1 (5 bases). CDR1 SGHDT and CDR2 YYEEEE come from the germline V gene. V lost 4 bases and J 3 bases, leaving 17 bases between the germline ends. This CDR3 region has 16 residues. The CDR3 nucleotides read TGTGCCAGCAGCCTCATAGGGGCTCTACTCTACAATGAGCAGTTCTTC. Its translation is CASSLIGALLYNEQFF.

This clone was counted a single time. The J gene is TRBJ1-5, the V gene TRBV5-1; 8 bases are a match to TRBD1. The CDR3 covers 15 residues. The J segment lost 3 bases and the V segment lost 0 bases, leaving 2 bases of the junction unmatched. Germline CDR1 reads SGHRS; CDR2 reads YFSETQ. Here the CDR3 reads CASSLAGQVNQPQHF. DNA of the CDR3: TGCGCCAGCAGCTTGGCGGGACAGGTCAATCAGCCCCAGCATTTT.

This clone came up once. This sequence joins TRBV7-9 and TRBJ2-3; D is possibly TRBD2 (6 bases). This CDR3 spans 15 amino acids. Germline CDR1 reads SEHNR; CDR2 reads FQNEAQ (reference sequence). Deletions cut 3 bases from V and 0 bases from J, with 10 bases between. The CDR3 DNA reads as TGTGCCAGCAGCTTGGAGGGAGATAGCACAGATACGCAGTATTTT. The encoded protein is CASSLEGDSTDTQYF.

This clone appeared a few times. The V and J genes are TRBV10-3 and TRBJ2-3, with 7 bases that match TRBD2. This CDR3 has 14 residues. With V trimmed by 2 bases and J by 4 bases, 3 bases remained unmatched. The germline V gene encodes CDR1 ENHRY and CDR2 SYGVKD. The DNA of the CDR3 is TGTGCCATCAGTGAGGCGGGAGACCCAGATACGCAGTATTTT. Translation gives CAISEAGDPDTQYF.